The clone carrying this T cell receptor beta chain showed up just a few times. Using a J-beta primer mix together with a sample-barcoded 5' primer, a second PCR was run for roughly 7 to 11 cycles. TCRdb analysed the 5' RACE reads with MiXCR anew, one entry per CDR3 protein. The table records around 500,000 distinct CDR3 sequences, approximately 26% of them present only once. This entry comes from a study of blood T cells in healthy people across ages. Study information: The template switching approach captured approximately one barcoded beta molecule for every two T cells.

The CDR3 contains 14 residues. The same specimen was also included in a second study, on T cells of mothers and their children.

The sequence came from a boy aged 2 to 10 in good health. The sequenced material came from blood. The rearrangement joins TRBV12-3 or TRBV12-4 to TRBJ2-1; possibly TRBD1 for D (6 bases). The J call is in doubt because the DNA end fits TRBJ2-7 better. In DNA, the CDR3 is TGTGCCAGCAGACGGGACACCAGCTCCTACGAGCAGTACTTC. Translation: CASRRDTSSYEQYF.